A single sample is the source of the 28 T cell receptor beta chains below, sequenced in a study of cytomegalovirus exposure and HLA in healthy donors. The PCR contained 60 Vbeta and 13 Jbeta primers. Profiled with immunoSEQ multiplex PCR; TCRdb holds only in-frame clones, not every one. The sample shows more than 85,000 clones, 76% of them seen only once. Sequenced: PBMCs. Receptor source: a woman aged 45-65 years in good health and CMV-seropositive.

DNA for the CDR3: TGTGCCAGCAGCTCTACCTACGAGCAGTACTTC. Its protein is CASSSTYEQYF. The genes are TRBV11-2 and TRBJ2-7; D remains unclear. V shed 4 bases and J shed 2 bases, with 3 bases lying between them. The CDR3 is 11 residues long. Germline V gene data show CDR1 as SGHAT and CDR2 as FQNNGV.

The rearrangement joins TRBV7-6 to TRBJ2-7; 10 bases agree with TRBD1. V lost 1 base to trimming and J lost 3 bases; unmatched junction nucleotides: 9. This CDR3 has 17 amino acids. Germline-derived CDR1 and CDR2 are SGHVS and FNYEAQ. CDR3 loop: CASSLEVGGTGDYEQYF. CDR3 bases: TGTGCCAGCAGCTTAGAGGTCGGGGGGACAGGGGACTACGAGCAGTACTTC.

The CDR3 protein is CASSLGRGQRYEQYF. For the CDR3, the DNA is TGTGCCAGCAGCTTAGGTAGGGGACAACGCTACGAGCAGTACTTC. The chain recombines TRBV13 with TRBJ2-7, with D perhaps matching TRBD1 (6 bases). The CDR3 consists of 15 residues. Trimming left V 0 bases short and J 3 bases short, with 12 bases between. Germline V CDR1 and CDR2: PRHDT, FYEKMQ (reference sequence). Full variable domain (rest looked up from reference TRBV13 and TRBJ2-7): AAGVIQSPRHLIKEKRETATLKCYPIPRHDTVYWYQQGPGQDPQFLISFYEKMQSDKGSIPDRFSAQQFSDYHSELNMSSLELGDSALYFCASSLGRGQRYEQYFGPGTRLTVT.

V is TRBV1 and J is TRBJ2-3; the table names TRBD2, a call not compared with the DNA. TRBV1 has pseudogene status. CDR3 length: 12 amino acids. CDR3 loop: CTSSQEVGGGYF. CDR3 sequence (DNA): TGCACCAGCAGCCAAGAAGTAGGCGGGGGGTATTTT.

The gene calls are TRBV6-1 and TRBJ1-3; D may be TRBD1 (6 bases). The CDR3 is 15 amino acids. Per germline, CDR1 MNHNS and CDR2 SASEGT. Trimming removed 4 bases from V and 0 bases from J, with 10 bases in between. Written as DNA, the CDR3 is TGTGCCAGCAGTGGGGGACACCTCTCTGGAAACACCATATATTTT. Protein product: CASSGGHLSGNTIYF.

The CDR3 spells CASSSGPPYEQYF. The CDR3, as DNA: TGTGCCAGCAGTTCGGGTCCCCCCTACGAGCAGTACTTC. The chain recombines TRBV27 with TRBJ2-7, with D uncertain. The CDR3 has 13 residues. The germline V gene encodes CDR1 MNHEY and CDR2 SMNVEV (reference sequence). The germline V and J ends were trimmed by 4 bases and 2 bases, with 9 bases remaining between them.

This sequence joins TRBV19 and TRBJ2-5, with D possibly matching TRBD2 (5 bases). The CDR3 totals 14 residues. CDR1 is LNHDA and CDR2 is SQIVND in the germline V gene (reference sequence). Trimming left V 3 bases short and J 0 bases short, with 8 bases between. This CDR3 reads CASSMGSYQETQYF. The CDR3 nucleotides read TGTGCCAGTAGTATGGGGAGCTACCAAGAGACCCAGTACTTC.

Here the CDR3 DNA reads TGCAGCGTTGAACGACGAGGTGGTGGCTACACCTTC. Its translation is CSVERRGGGYTF. This rearrangement joins TRBV29-1 to TRBJ1-2; D gene ambiguous. The ends were cut back, 2 bases at V and 7 bases at J, with 11 bases in the middle. The CDR3 spans 12 residues. In germline, CDR1 is SQVTM, CDR2 ANQGSEA.

This chain uses TRBV4-3 with TRBJ2-7; 11 bases are shared with TRBD2. The germline CDR1 and CDR2 sequences are LGHNA and YSLEER. V was pared by 4 bases and J by 3 bases, with 5 bases of the junction left unmatched. The CDR3 sequence is 15 residues long. The CDR3 DNA sequence: TGCGCCAGCAGCCCGGGGACTAGCGGACTCTACGAGCAGTACTTC. Amino acid sequence: CASSPGTSGLYEQYF.

The chain carries TRBV13 and TRBJ1-2; tentatively, D is TRBD1 (5 bases). The CDR3 consists of 16 residues. Germline V lookup: CDR1 PRHDT, CDR2 FYEKMQ (reference sequence). V lost 1 base, J lost 8 bases, and 20 bases lay in between. The CDR3 sequence is CASSLEGDSNQRGYTF. CDR3 bases: TGTGCCAGCAGCTTAGAAGGGGATAGCAACCAACGGGGCTACACCTTC.

The gene calls are TRBV5-6 and TRBJ1-1, with D perhaps matching TRBD1 (5 bases). This CDR3 spans 13 amino acids. Per the germline V gene, CDR1 is SGHDT and CDR2 is YYEEEE. Trimming took off 4 bases at V and 3 bases at J, with 10 bases between the two ends. The CDR3 spells CASSTDRYTEAFF. Here the CDR3 DNA reads TGTGCCAGCAGCACCGACAGATACACTGAAGCTTTCTTT.

The chain joins TRBV7-8 to TRBJ1-2; no reliable D call. Trimming stripped 1 base from V and 4 bases from J, with 13 bases between. The CDR3 totals 15 residues. The germline V gene has CDR1 SGHVS and CDR2 FQNEAQ. CDR3 bases: TGTGCCAGCAGCTTAGGGTCGGGGAAAGGCTATGGCTACACCTTC. It encodes CASSLGSGKGYGYTF. Full variable domain (outside the CDR3, taken from reference TRBV7-8 and TRBJ1-2): GAGVSQSPRYKVAKRGQDVALRCDPISGHVSLFWYQQALGQGPEFLTYFQNEAQLDKSGLPSDRFFAERPEGSVSTLKIQRTQQEDSAVYLCASSLGSGKGYGYTFGSGTRLTVV.

The chain couples TRBV5-4 to TRBJ2-2; 14 bases align to TRBD2. The CDR3 spans 16 residues. The junction had 3 bases not matched to a gene; V was cut back by 4 bases and J by 4 bases. Germline V CDR1 and CDR2: SGHNT, YYREEE (reference sequence). The CDR3 reads CASSPGLAGGTGELFF. The CDR3 nucleotides are TGTGCCAGCAGCCCTGGACTAGCGGGAGGCACCGGGGAGCTGTTTTTT. The variable domain in full, completed from reference TRBV5-4 and TRBJ2-2, reads ETGVTQSPTHLIKTRGQQVTLRCSSQSGHNTVSWYQQALGQGPQFIFQYYREEENGRGNFPPRFSGLQFPNYSSELNVNALELDDSALYLCASSPGLAGGTGELFFGEGSRLTVL.

This chain uses TRBV15 with TRBJ2-5; D remains unclear. V lost 5 bases and J lost 5, with 18 bases in between. Germline CDR1 is LNHNV and CDR2 is YYDKDF (reference sequence). CDR3 size: 15 residues. The CDR3 reads CATSPRPGSWETQYF. DNA for the CDR3: TGTGCCACCAGCCCGCGCCCCGGGTCTTGGGAGACCCAGTACTTC.

The chain links TRBV6-4 to TRBJ2-2; weak D call: TRBD1 (6 bases). V was pared by 6 bases and J by 5 bases, with 10 bases between. Germline assignment: CDR1 MRHNA and CDR2 SNTAGT. This CDR3 comprises 13 residues. CDR3 nucleotides: TGTGCCAGCAGGCGAGGGGGTACCGGGGAGCTGTTTTTT. It codes for CASRRGGTGELFF.

This clone was observed a single time. The V and J genes are TRBV9 and TRBJ2-3; no definite D call. The germline V gene encodes CDR1 SGDLS and CDR2 YYNGEE. The CDR3 is 15 residues long. Trimming took off 0 bases at V and 0 bases at J, with 8 bases between the two ends. CDR3 amino acids: CASSVVSTSTDTQYF. The CDR3 DNA sequence: TGTGCCAGCAGCGTAGTTTCCACAAGCACAGATACGCAGTATTTT. Filled out from reference TRBV9 and TRBJ2-3, the complete variable domain reads DSGVTQTPKHLITATGQRVTLRCSPRSGDLSVYWYQQSLDQGLQFLIQYYNGEERAKGNILERFSAQQFPDLHSELNLSSLELGDSALYFCASSVVSTSTDTQYFGPGTRLTVL.

The genes are TRBV5-1 and TRBJ2-3; no clear D gene. V lost 1 base and J lost 1, with 7 bases in between. The CDR3 is made up of 14 amino acids. Looked up from germline, CDR1 is SGHRS and CDR2 is YFSETQ. CDR3 residues: CASSLRQGTDTQYF. CDR3 nucleotides: TGCGCCAGCAGCTTGCGCCAGGGCACAGATACGCAGTATTTT.

Here the CDR3 DNA reads TGCGCCAGCAGCTTTGGGGCTAGCGGGAGGGCAGATACGCAGTATTTT. Amino acid sequence: CASSFGASGRADTQYF. The J gene is TRBJ2-3, the V gene TRBV5-1; 12 bases map to TRBD2. CDR1 is SGHRS, CDR2 YFSETQ, per germline. Losses at the gene ends were 2 bases for V and 4 bases for J; bases not matched to a gene: 5. This CDR3 spans 16 amino acids. Supplemented by reference TRBV5-1 and TRBJ2-3, the full variable domain reads KAGVTQTPRYLIKTRGQQVTLSCSPISGHRSVSWYQQTPGQGLQFLFEYFSETQRNKGNFPGRFSGRQFSNSRSEMNVSTLELGDSALYLCASSFGASGRADTQYFGPGTRLTVL.

This clone was seen just once. J is TRBJ2-7 and V is TRBV2, with D maybe TRBD2 (5 bases). With 6 bases removed from V and 3 bases from J, the gap between germline ends came to 9 bases. The V gene's germline CDR1 is SNHLY and CDR2 FYNNEI. This CDR3 region has 12 residues. The CDR3 is CASSLGVYEQYF. The DNA of the CDR3 is TGTGCCAGCAGCCTGGGAGTCTACGAGCAGTACTTC.

CDR3 amino acids: CASKLVQGGELFF. In DNA form, the CDR3 reads TGTGCCAGCAAGCTAGTACAGGGAGGGGAGCTGTTTTTT. The chain combines TRBV5-6 with TRBJ2-2; D is possibly TRBD1 (6 bases). The germline gives CDR1 SGHDT, CDR2 YYEEEE. Trimming took off 6 bases at V and 8 bases at J, with 14 bases between the two ends. This CDR3 region has 13 residues.

The chain links TRBV5-1 to TRBJ2-7; D possibly corresponds to TRBD2 (5 bases). This CDR3 is 13 amino acids long. The germline V and J ends were trimmed by 0 bases and 7 bases, with 11 bases remaining between them. Germline CDR1 SGHRS, CDR2 YFSETQ. The chain's CDR3 is CASSLGNTGEQYF. For the CDR3, the DNA is TGCGCCAGCAGCTTGGGGAACACGGGAGAGCAGTACTTC.

This chain connects TRBV5-1 to TRBJ1-1, with D unclear. V was pared by 1 base and J by 3 bases, with 10 bases between. CDR1 is SGHRS, CDR2 YFSETQ, per germline. CDR3 length equals 14 residues. CDR3 DNA: TGCGCCAGCAGCTTGAGGCGCGCGGACACTGAAGCTTTCTTT. It translates to CASSLRRADTEAFF. The full variable domain, with the rest looked up from reference TRBV5-1 and TRBJ1-1, is KAGVTQTPRYLIKTRGQQVTLSCSPISGHRSVSWYQQTPGQGLQFLFEYFSETQRNKGNFPGRFSGRQFSNSRSEMNVSTLELGDSALYLCASSLRRADTEAFFGQGTRLTVV.

The chain recombines TRBV7-9 with TRBJ1-4, with 9 bases that match TRBD1. Germline loops: CDR1 SEHNR, CDR2 FQNEAQ (reference sequence). CDR3 length: 14 residues. J lost 8 bases, V lost 4 bases, and 5 bases had no gene match. CDR3 protein: CASSSGTGWEKLFF. In DNA, the CDR3 is TGTGCCAGCAGCTCCGGGACAGGGTGGGAAAAACTGTTTTTT.

The rearrangement uses TRBV7-2 and TRBJ2-7, with 7 bases identical to TRBD1. The J segment lost 4 bases and the V segment lost 5 bases, leaving 8 bases of the junction unmatched. Germline V CDR1 and CDR2: SGHTA, FQGNSA. The length of the CDR3 is 14 residues. The CDR3 region has the DNA TGTGCCAGCAGCCCGACAGGGTCGTCTTACGAGCAGTACTTC. Translation: CASSPTGSSYEQYF.

The CDR3 DNA reads as TGTGCCAGCAGCGCCTCGACAGGGGGGGAAGAGACCCAGTACTTC. This sequence encodes CASSASTGGEETQYF. The V and J genes are TRBV9 and TRBJ2-5; 9 nucleotides align to TRBD1. The CDR3 consists of 15 residues. CDR1 SGDLS and CDR2 YYNGEE come from the germline V gene. After removal of 3 bases from V and 3 bases from J, the junction contained 6 bases not matched to a gene.

CDR3 residues: CASSSTGNTYEQYF. In DNA form, the CDR3 reads TGTGCCAGCAGCTCGACAGGCAACACCTACGAGCAGTACTTC. V usage is TRBV7-2 and J usage is TRBJ2-7, with D possibly being TRBD1 (6 bases). Looked up from germline, CDR1 is SGHTA and CDR2 is FQGNSA. V lost 4 bases and J lost 2, with 12 bases in between. This CDR3 comprises 14 residues.

The gene calls are TRBV7-9 and TRBJ2-7, with 14 positions matching TRBD2. With V trimmed by 5 bases and J by 6 bases, 6 bases remained unmatched. This CDR3 spans 15 amino acids. Germline CDR1 reads SEHNR; CDR2 reads FQNEAQ (reference sequence). CDR3 in amino acids: CASSPPGLAGAEQYF. The CDR3 DNA follows: TGTGCCAGCAGCCCGCCGGGACTAGCGGGAGCCGAGCAGTACTTC.

V and J are TRBV6-6 and TRBJ2-1; 8 positions match TRBD2. J gave up 10 bases and V 5 bases, and 4 bases lay outside the gene matches. The germline CDR1 and CDR2 sequences are MNHNY and SVGAGI (reference sequence). The CDR3 spans 12 residues. CDR3 protein: CASSLSGNEQFF. Here the CDR3 DNA reads TGTGCCAGCAGTCTTAGCGGGAACGAGCAGTTCTTC.